This TCR beta chain is drawn from a study of blood T cell repertoires in COVID-19. Overall study context: Acute and convalescent COVID-19 samples came from the United States, Italy and Spain. Nucleic acid was either cDNA or gDNA, and it came from T cells, B-cell-depleted T cells, or PBMCs.

Sequenced by immunoSEQ multiplex PCR; TCRdb stores in-frame clones only, minus some. Of under 200,000 clones in the sample, around four fifths are singletons; the top ten hold roughly 15%. Germline assignment: CDR1 DFQATT and CDR2 SNEGSKA (reference sequence). Trimming took 8 bases from V and 1 from J, leaving 6 bases between them. This CDR3 region has 11 residues. The sequence was collected from a woman aged 70-85 years with COVID-19, enrolled during active disease. V is TRBV20-1 and J is TRBJ1-5; D is unclear. Sequenced material: peripheral blood. The CDR3 spells CSHGSNQPQHF. The CDR3 region has the DNA TGCAGTCACGGGAGCAATCAGCCCCAGCATTTT.